The 2 T cell receptor beta chains listed next were all sequenced from one sample in a study of blood T cell repertoires in COVID-19. Data came from immunoSEQ multiplex PCR; TCRdb stores just in-frame clones and leaves some out. Of about 230,000 clones listed, around 86% are singletons. Sequencing was performed on peripheral blood. The receptors were sampled from a middle-aged man with COVID-19, enrolled during active disease.

The rearrangement joins TRBV5-4 to TRBJ2-1, with TRBD2 identical over 10 bases. Per germline, CDR1 SGHNT and CDR2 YYREEE (reference sequence). V trimming: 2 bases; J trimming: 5 bases; junction bases outside the gene matches: 16. There are 19 residues in the CDR3. The CDR3 region is CASSFLGTSGAPSDNEQFF. DNA of the CDR3: TGTGCCAGCAGCTTCTTAGGTACTAGCGGGGCCCCCTCGGACAATGAGCAGTTCTTC.

The rearrangement links TRBV5-6 to TRBJ2-5; 11 bases map to TRBD1. The CDR3 extends over 15 amino acids. V lost 1 base and J lost 4; bases outside the gene matches: 3. Germline V gene data show CDR1 as SGHDT and CDR2 as YYEEEE. CDR3 sequence: CASSLRTGGLETQYF. Written as DNA, the CDR3 is TGTGCCAGCAGCTTGAGGACAGGGGGCTTAGAGACCCAGTACTTC.